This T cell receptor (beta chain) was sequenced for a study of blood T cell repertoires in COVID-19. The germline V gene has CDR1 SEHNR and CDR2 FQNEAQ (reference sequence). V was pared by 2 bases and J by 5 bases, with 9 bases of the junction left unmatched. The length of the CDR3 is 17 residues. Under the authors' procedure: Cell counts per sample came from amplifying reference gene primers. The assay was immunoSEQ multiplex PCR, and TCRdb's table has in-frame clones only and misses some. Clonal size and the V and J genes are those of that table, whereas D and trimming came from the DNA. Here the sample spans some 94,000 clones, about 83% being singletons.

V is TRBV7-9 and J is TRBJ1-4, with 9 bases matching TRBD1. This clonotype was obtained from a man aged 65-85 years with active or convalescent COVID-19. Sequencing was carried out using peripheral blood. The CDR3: CASSLNRWGQGNEKLFF. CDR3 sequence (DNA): TGTGCCAGCAGCTTAAATAGGTGGGGACAGGGCAATGAAAAACTGTTTTTT. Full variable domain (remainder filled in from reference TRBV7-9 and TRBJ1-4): DTGVSQNPRHKITKRGQNVTFRCDPISEHNRLYWYRQTLGQGPEFLTYFQNEAQLEKSRLLSDRFSAERPKGSFSTLEIQRTEQGDSAMYLCASSLNRWGQGNEKLFFGSGTQLSVL.